The entry that follows covers one TCR beta chain sequence. Clones were sequenced by immunoSEQ multiplex PCR, and TCRdb holds only the in-frame ones, with some missing. In the table there are 350,000 or so clones, about 83% of which are singletons. This record belongs to a study of blood T cell repertoires in COVID-19. Study-level information: Sites across the United States, Italy and Spain contributed samples from acute and convalescent COVID-19. T cells, B-cell-depleted T cells, or PBMCs provided the cDNA or gDNA that served as material.

CDR1 is MGHRA, CDR2 YSYEKL, per germline. CDR3 length equals 17 residues. V lost 1 base to trimming and J lost 6 bases; unmatched junction nucleotides: 13. The rearrangement joins TRBV4-1 to TRBJ2-5, with 8 bases matching TRBD2. The sample was peripheral blood. This TCR was sampled from a man younger than 40 with active or convalescent COVID-19. The CDR3 reads CASSQVFSAGGMQTQYF. CDR3 nucleotides: TGCGCCAGCAGCCAAGTGTTTTCCGCGGGAGGCATGCAGACCCAGTACTTC.